The next 32 T cell receptor beta chains were all read from a single sample in a study of identical twins. TCRdb passed the 5' RACE reads through MiXCR, listing each CDR3 protein once. The sample yields around 450,000 distinct CDR3 sequences, 14% seen once. These data were also filed under a second study, of yellow fever vaccine responses in identical twins.

Sequencing was carried out using CD4+ T cells sorted from blood. The receptors shown here come from a woman between 18 and 29 years old in good health.

The chain uses TRBV7-2 and TRBJ2-7; 7 bases map to TRBD1. The CDR3 is 14 amino acids. CDR1 is SGHTA, CDR2 FQGNSA, per germline. With 7 bases clipped from V and 5 bases from J, the junction kept 11 bases outside the gene matches. CDR3 protein: CASTRYGDSHEQYF. CDR3 bases: TGTGCCAGCACCCGGTACGGGGACAGCCACGAGCAGTACTTC.

V gene TRBV7-8 combines with J gene TRBJ2-1; D gene uncertain. In germline, CDR1 is SGHVS, CDR2 FQNEAQ. V was pared by 1 base and J by 9 bases, with 4 bases between. The CDR3 loop spans 11 amino acids. The chain's CDR3 is CASSLVSEQFF. The CDR3 nucleotides are TGTGCCAGCAGCTTAGTCAGTGAGCAGTTCTTC.

In this sample, this clonotype turned up many times. V usage is TRBV12-3 or TRBV12-4 and J usage is TRBJ2-1; TRBD2 agrees at 8 bases. V was clipped by 5 bases and J by 5 bases; unmatched bases: 8. There are 15 residues in the CDR3. CDR3 sequence: CASSRSGTGDNEQFF. DNA of the CDR3: TGTGCCAGCAGTCGTAGCGGGACGGGGGACAATGAGCAGTTCTTC.

This chain uses TRBV7-9 with TRBJ2-3; no firm D call. Trimming pared 5 bases from V and 3 bases from J, leaving 15 bases between. The CDR3 has 15 residues. In germline, CDR1 is SEHNR, CDR2 FQNEAQ (reference sequence). This CDR3 reads CASSESGVGTDTQYF. The CDR3 DNA reads TGTGCCAGCAGCGAAAGTGGGGTCGGGACAGATACGCAGTATTTT.

The chain is built from TRBV20-1 and TRBJ2-5, with a weak D call TRBD2 (5 bases). CDR1 is DFQATT and CDR2 is SNEGSKA in the germline V gene (reference sequence). V was shortened by 0 bases and J by 2 bases, with 10 bases between the two germline ends. This CDR3 region has 14 residues. In DNA form, the CDR3 reads TGCAGTGCTAGAGACGGGCGGGCTCAAGAGACCCAGTACTTC. Its protein product is CSARDGRAQETQYF.

The chain employs TRBV7-3 and TRBJ2-3, with D possibly TRBD1 on 5 matching bases. This CDR3 is built from 14 residues. Germline V CDR1 and CDR2: SGHTA, FQGTGA. V lost 3 bases to trimming and J lost 7 bases, with 14 bases between them. The CDR3 loop is CASSFRAAGYTQYF. Written as DNA, the CDR3 is TGTGCCAGCAGCTTCAGGGCAGCCGGGTATACGCAGTATTTT. The whole variable domain, filled in from reference TRBV7-3 and TRBJ2-3, reads GAGVSQTPSNKVTEKGKYVELRCDPISGHTALYWYRQSLGQGPEFLIYFQGTGAADDSGLPNDRFFAVRPEGSVSTLKIQRTERGDSAVYLCASSFRAAGYTQYFGPGTRLTVL.

This chain links TRBV7-9 with TRBJ2-4; 7 nucleotides match TRBD1. Germline values: CDR1 SEHNR, CDR2 FQNEAQ (reference sequence). The CDR3 consists of 14 residues. Trimming cost V 5 bases and J 4 bases; bases outside gene matches: 5. CDR3 protein: CASSQSTGKNIQYF. CDR3 sequence (DNA): TGTGCCAGCAGCCAATCGACAGGGAAAAACATTCAGTACTTC.

This clonotype was observed a handful of times. The chain couples TRBV18 to TRBJ2-2; maybe TRBD2 (6 bases). The CDR3 is 17 amino acids. CDR1 KGHSH and CDR2 LQKENI come from the germline V gene. V lost 0 bases to trimming and J lost 5 bases, with 16 bases between them. The CDR3 loop is CASSPPISGTATGELFF. The CDR3, as DNA: TGTGCCAGCTCACCACCGATTAGCGGAACAGCAACCGGGGAGCTGTTTTTT.

This clonotype was detected only a few times. The junction departs from germline at one end; a sequencing error may be responsible. This chain links TRBV12-3 or TRBV12-4 with TRBJ2-7; 9 positions agree with TRBD1. The CDR3 has 15 amino acids. CDR3 amino acids: CASSVAPGQGIQQYF. The CDR3, as DNA: TGTGCCAGCAGTGTAGCCCCGGGACAGGGTATCCAGCAGTACTTC.

This clonotype occurred many times. The genes are TRBV5-1 and TRBJ1-4; D gene uncertain. The germline V and J ends were trimmed by 5 bases and 7 bases, with 6 bases remaining between them. This CDR3 has 11 residues. Per germline, CDR1 SGHRS and CDR2 YFSETQ. The CDR3: CASRSGEKLFF. As DNA, the CDR3 is TGCGCCAGCAGATCGGGTGAAAAACTGTTTTTT.

This clonotype showed up just a few times. The chain has TRBV28 and TRBJ2-1; D is possibly TRBD2 (6 bases). The CDR3 extends over 17 amino acids. V was clipped by 4 bases and J by 0 bases, with 16 bases between them. Germline CDR1 reads MDHEN; CDR2 reads SYDVKM. The CDR3 DNA sequence: TGTGCCAGCAGTTCCGACCTAGCGTCAAGCTCCTACAATGAGCAGTTCTTC. It translates to CASSSDLASSSYNEQFF. The full variable domain, in which reference TRBV28 and TRBJ2-1 provide the parts outside the CDR3, is DVKVTQSSRYLVKRTGEKVFLECVQDMDHENMFWYRQDPGLGLRLIYFSYDVKMKEKGDIPEGYSVSREKKERFSLILESASTNQTSMYLCASSSDLASSSYNEQFFGPGTRLTVL.

This chain joins TRBV7-2 and TRBJ1-2, with 8 bases matching TRBD1. This CDR3 contains 14 residues. The trim removed 1 base at V and 6 bases at J, leaving 4 bases unmatched. Looked up from germline, CDR1 is SGHTA and CDR2 is FQGNSA. CDR3 nucleotides: TGTGCCAGCAGCTTAGACAGGGGGTACGATGGCTACACCTTC. Amino acids: CASSLDRGYDGYTF.

This rearrangement joins TRBV29-1 to TRBJ1-1, with D unresolved. V dropped 3 bases and J dropped 2 bases, with 7 bases sitting between them. Germline assignment: CDR1 SQVTM and CDR2 ANQGSEA. This CDR3 has 12 residues. The CDR3 region has the DNA TGCAGCGTTGACAGGTCCAACACTGAAGCTTTCTTT. Translating gives CSVDRSNTEAFF.

J is TRBJ2-1 and V is TRBV11-2; TRBD2 aligns across 7 bases. The CDR3 runs 16 residues. CDR1 and CDR2 (germline): SGHAT, FQNNGV. Germline trimming cut 5 bases from V and 2 bases from J; bases unmatched to any gene: 9. The DNA for the CDR3 is TGTGCCAGCAGCCGCAGTCCTAGCGGAACCTACAATGAGCAGTTCTTC. It codes for CASSRSPSGTYNEQFF.

V and J are TRBV20-1 and TRBJ2-7; 9 bases are a match to TRBD2. The CDR3 totals 15 residues. The ends lost 0 bases at V and 1 base at J; junction bases unmatched: 4. CDR1 and CDR2 (germline): DFQATT, SNEGSKA (reference sequence). Here the CDR3 reads CSARDSRGGSYEQYF. The CDR3 bases are TGCAGTGCTAGAGACTCGCGGGGGGGATCCTACGAGCAGTACTTC.

This clonotype was seen more than once but under ten times. This chain connects TRBV29-1 to TRBJ1-3; no clear D. The ends were cut back, 3 bases at V and 5 bases at J, with 5 bases in the middle. Germline CDR1 SQVTM, CDR2 ANQGSEA. This CDR3 region has 11 residues. The CDR3 protein is CSVESRNTIYF. The CDR3 region has the DNA TGCAGCGTTGAGTCCCGAAACACCATATATTTT.

In this sample, this clonotype turned up a few times. This chain links TRBV24-1 with TRBJ1-2, with a weak D call TRBD1 (5 bases). The CDR3 sequence is 12 residues long. V was trimmed by 3 bases and J by 4 bases, leaving 5 bases between them. Germline-derived CDR1 and CDR2 are KGHDR and SFDVKD. The CDR3 DNA sequence: TGTGCCACCAGTGATACAGGCTATGGCTACACCTTC. It codes for CATSDTGYGYTF.

The chain is built from TRBV6-5 and TRBJ2-2, with 9 bases lining up with TRBD2. Germline V gives CDR1 MNHEY, CDR2 SVGAGI. After removal of 0 bases from V and 5 bases from J, the junction contained 7 bases not matched to a gene. The CDR3 is made up of 17 amino acids. CDR3 residues: CASSYSLGLAGTGELFF. The DNA of the CDR3 is TGTGCCAGCAGTTACTCCCTTGGGCTAGCGGGGACCGGGGAGCTGTTTTTT.

The chain employs TRBV7-2 and TRBJ2-5; 9 bases align to TRBD1. Trimming at V came to 5 bases and at J to 2 bases, leaving 9 bases not matched to a gene. This CDR3 has 16 amino acids. CDR1 is SGHTA and CDR2 is FQGNSA in the germline V gene. CDR3: CASSPTGTGSQETQYF. The CDR3 DNA reads as TGTGCCAGCAGCCCAACCGGGACAGGGTCTCAAGAGACCCAGTACTTC.

The V gene is TRBV20-1, the J gene TRBJ2-7, with 8 bases that match TRBD1. Germline CDR1 and CDR2: DFQATT and SNEGSKA (reference sequence). J gave up 1 base and V 7 bases, and 6 bases lay outside the gene matches. The CDR3 runs to 13 residues. The CDR3 here is CSGDRGTSYEQYF. In nucleotides, the CDR3 is TGCAGTGGTGACAGGGGTACGTCCTACGAGCAGTACTTC.

The chain joins TRBV11-2 to TRBJ2-3; 12 bases agree with TRBD2. Trimming removed 2 bases from V and 4 bases from J; junction bases left unmatched: 7. In germline, CDR1 is SGHAT, CDR2 FQNNGV. The CDR3 covers 17 residues. The CDR3 protein is CASSLRRTSGIADTQYF. CDR3 in DNA: TGTGCCAGCAGCTTAAGGAGGACTAGCGGGATCGCAGATACGCAGTATTTT. The variable domain in full, with the rest retrieved from reference TRBV11-2 and TRBJ2-3, is EAGVAQSPRYKIIEKRQSVAFWCNPISGHATLYWYQQILGQGPKLLIQFQNNGVVDDSQLPKDRFSAERLKGVDSTLKIQPAKLEDSAVYLCASSLRRTSGIADTQYFGPGTRLTVL.

The sample holds many counts of this clonotype. The gene calls are TRBV29-1 and TRBJ2-3, with D perhaps matching TRBD2 (6 bases). V gave up 5 bases and J gave up 4 bases, with 10 bases separating them. This CDR3 is 12 amino acids long. Germline-derived CDR1 and CDR2 are SQVTM and ANQGSEA. CDR3 amino acids: CSVSPGADTQYF. DNA for the CDR3: TGCAGCGTTTCCCCGGGGGCAGATACGCAGTATTTT.

This sequence joins TRBV6-2 or TRBV6-3 and TRBJ1-1, with TRBD1 identical over 8 bases. The CDR3 runs 20 residues. CDR1 is MNHEY and CDR2 is SVGEGT in the germline V gene. The V segment lost 0 bases and the J segment 0 bases; nucleotides outside the gene matches: 15. The CDR3 region is CASSYSFPGTGVSMNTEAFF. DNA of the CDR3: TGTGCCAGCAGTTACTCGTTCCCCGGGACAGGAGTTTCCATGAACACTGAAGCTTTCTTT.

Points on this clonotype: One junction end does not reproduce the germline sequence, and a read error may be involved. This rearrangement joins TRBV7-7 to TRBJ2-5, with D unclear. The CDR3 consists of 13 residues. Germline V lookup: CDR1 SSHAT, CDR2 FNYEAQ (reference sequence). CDR3 region: CASSSVGMETQYF. CDR3 DNA sequence: TGTGCTAGCAGCTCTGTGGGGATGGAGACCCAGTACTTC.

The CDR3: CASSMVDRGTEAFF. CDR3 nucleotide sequence: TGTGCCAGTAGTATGGTGGACAGGGGGACTGAAGCTTTCTTT. This chain uses TRBV19 with TRBJ1-1, with 10 bases aligning to TRBD1. The CDR3 contains 14 residues. With 3 bases clipped from V and 5 bases from J, the junction kept 3 bases outside the gene matches. The germline CDR1 and CDR2 sequences are LNHDA and SQIVND (reference sequence).

The table lists this clonotype with a few counts. The V gene is TRBV27, the J gene TRBJ2-3; the match to TRBD1 covers 8 bases. J lost 2 bases, V lost 7 bases, and 20 bases had no gene match. The germline CDR1 and CDR2 sequences are MNHEY and SMNVEV (reference sequence). This CDR3 region has 19 residues. The CDR3 nucleotides read TGTGCCAGCACGCCACCGGGACAGGAAGCCAAATCCAACACAGATACGCAGTATTTT. Its translation: CASTPPGQEAKSNTDTQYF.

This chain links TRBV11-1 with TRBJ2-3; 11 positions agree with TRBD2. Trimming cost V 3 bases and J 1 base; bases outside gene matches: 12. The CDR3 has 19 residues. Germline V gene sequence: CDR1 SGHAT, CDR2 FQDESV (reference sequence). CDR3 sequence reads: CASSFSEGLADRRTDTQYF. The CDR3 bases are TGTGCCAGCAGCTTCTCAGAGGGACTAGCGGATCGTCGCACAGATACGCAGTATTTT.

This clonotype was counted between two and nine times. The chain employs TRBV4-1 and TRBJ1-1; 7 nucleotides align to TRBD1. The CDR3 runs to 15 residues. The junction had 6 bases not matched to a gene; V was cut back by 0 bases and J by 5 bases. CDR1 and CDR2 from the germline V gene are MGHRA and YSYEKL. CDR3 region: CASSQDTMTGTEAFF. The CDR3 nucleotides are TGCGCCAGCAGCCAAGATACCATGACAGGGACTGAAGCTTTCTTT.

This clonotype was detected only a few times. This chain uses TRBV7-3 with TRBJ2-1; weak D call: TRBD2 (5 bases). The CDR3 runs to 15 residues. Per germline, CDR1 SGHTA and CDR2 FQGTGA. The V gene lost 5 bases and the J gene lost 7 bases, with 18 bases spanning the gap. Here the CDR3 reads CASSAFRDLANEQFF. The CDR3 DNA sequence: TGTGCCAGCAGCGCCTTCCGGGATTTAGCTAATGAGCAGTTCTTC.

The chain joins TRBV11-2 to TRBJ1-5; D uncertain. V lost 2 bases and J lost 6, with 8 bases in between. There are 13 residues in the CDR3. Looked up from germline, CDR1 is SGHAT and CDR2 is FQNNGV. This chain's CDR3 is CASSLFEFQPQHF. The CDR3 DNA reads TGTGCCAGCAGCTTATTTGAATTTCAGCCCCAGCATTTT.

This clonotype was found a few times. This chain uses TRBV28 with TRBJ2-5; D gene ambiguous. Trimming shortened V by 3 bases and J by 7 bases, and 12 bases separated the two germline ends. In germline, CDR1 is MDHEN, CDR2 SYDVKM. CDR3 length equals 13 residues. DNA for the CDR3: TGTGCCAGCAGTTTGTTGTCAGGTGGGACCCAGTACTTC. Encoded protein: CASSLLSGGTQYF.

This chain links TRBV20-1 with TRBJ2-7; possible D gene TRBD1, 6 bases. Germline-derived CDR1 and CDR2 are DFQATT and SNEGSKA (reference sequence). The CDR3 contains 13 residues. V lost 4 bases to trimming and J lost 0 bases, with 10 bases between them. CDR3 in DNA: TGCAGTGCTACCTGGGACAACTCCTACGAGCAGTACTTC. This sequence encodes CSATWDNSYEQYF.